Following are 10 T cell receptor beta chains from one sample sequenced in a study of blood T cell repertoires in COVID-19. Libraries were prepared by immunoSEQ multiplex PCR; TCRdb keeps only in-frame clonotypes and omits some of them. This table has about 78,000 clones, roughly 88% appearing once. Material for sequencing was peripheral blood. The receptors here all came from a woman between 45 and 65 years old in a cohort sampled during active COVID-19.

This chain connects TRBV27 to TRBJ2-5; 7 bases agree with TRBD2. Germline loops: CDR1 MNHEY, CDR2 SMNVEV (reference sequence). Trimming took 5 bases from V and 3 from J; bases not matched to a gene: 12. CDR3 length equals 16 residues. The CDR3 region has the DNA TGTGCCAGCAGTCCAGATCCCGGGACTACCAAAGAGACCCAGTACTTC. Translated: CASSPDPGTTKETQYF.

This chain connects TRBV27 to TRBJ2-3; 10 positions agree with TRBD2. CDR1 is MNHEY, CDR2 SMNVEV, per germline (reference sequence). This CDR3 comprises 14 residues. The ends lost 8 bases at V and 5 bases at J; junction bases unmatched: 7. CDR3 loop: CASHLAGERDTQYF. The DNA for the CDR3 is TGTGCCAGCCACCTAGCGGGAGAAAGAGATACGCAGTATTTT.

The gene calls are TRBV18 and TRBJ2-1; TRBD2 might be the D (5 bases). Between the trimmed V and J ends, which lost 4 bases and 7 bases, there was a span of 8 bases. This CDR3 region has 12 residues. Germline lookup yields CDR1 KGHSH and CDR2 LQKENI. CDR3 coding DNA: TGTGCCAGCTCACTCACTAGGAATGAGCAGTTCTTC. This gives the protein CASSLTRNEQFF.

This clone was counted a single time. This chain links TRBV7-3 with TRBJ2-7; D may be TRBD1 (6 bases). Germline lookup yields CDR1 SGHTA and CDR2 FQGTGA. V lost 5 bases, J lost 5 bases, and 16 bases lay in between. This CDR3 spans 14 amino acids. The CDR3 bases are TGTGCCAGCAGCCCACAGGGTAATGGGGACGAGCAGTACTTC. The encoded protein is CASSPQGNGDEQYF.

This chain links TRBV27 with TRBJ2-3, with 12 nucleotides matching TRBD2. V lost 2 bases, J lost 5 bases, and 8 bases stayed unmatched. The CDR3 is 17 residues long. Germline V gene data show CDR1 as MNHEY and CDR2 as SMNVEV (reference sequence). Written as DNA, the CDR3 is TGTGCCAGCAGTTTACTCCTACTAGCGGGAGGTATAGATACGCAGTATTTT. Translated, it gives CASSLLLLAGGIDTQYF.

V is TRBV6-5 and J is TRBJ2-1; the D gene is possibly TRBD1 (6 bases). V lost 5 bases and J lost 1, with 12 bases in between. This CDR3 spans 15 amino acids. Germline CDR1 is MNHEY and CDR2 is SVGAGI. The CDR3 DNA reads TGTGCCAGCAGTCCACAGGGTCCATCCTACAATGAGCAGTTCTTC. The encoded protein is CASSPQGPSYNEQFF.

The chain has TRBV7-3 and TRBJ2-7, with 9 bases that match TRBD1. V lost 2 bases, J lost 0 bases, and 2 bases stayed unmatched. CDR3 length: 15 amino acids. The germline CDR1 and CDR2 sequences are SGHTA and FQGTGA. In nucleotides, the CDR3 is TGTGCCAGCAGCTTAGGACAGGGGATCTCCTACGAGCAGTACTTC. Translation: CASSLGQGISYEQYF. The full variable domain, its missing parts supplied by reference TRBV7-3 and TRBJ2-7, is GAGVSQTPSNKVTEKGKYVELRCDPISGHTALYWYRQSLGQGPEFLIYFQGTGAADDSGLPNDRFFAVRPEGSVSTLKIQRTERGDSAVYLCASSLGQGISYEQYFGPGTRLTVT.

This clone occurred a few times. The rearrangement uses TRBV5-4 and TRBJ1-1; the D gene is possibly TRBD1 (5 bases). V dropped 5 bases and J dropped 11 bases, with 22 bases sitting between them. Germline values: CDR1 SGHNT, CDR2 YYREEE (reference sequence). The CDR3 is 14 amino acids. CDR3 sequence (DNA): TGTGCCAGCAGAGAATCGACTCGGGGGGAAGGGGCTTTCTTT. This gives the protein CASRESTRGEGAFF.

The rearrangement joins TRBV5-4 to TRBJ2-7; 14 nucleotides line up with TRBD2. The V segment lost 3 bases and the J segment 6 bases; nucleotides outside the gene matches: 8. The CDR3 is made up of 16 amino acids. The V gene's germline CDR1 is SGHNT and CDR2 YYREEE (reference sequence). DNA for the CDR3: TGTGCCAGCAGCTCGGGACTAGCGGGAGTAAGCATCGAGCAGTACTTC. It codes for CASSSGLAGVSIEQYF.

The J gene is TRBJ1-5, the V gene TRBV28; D is perhaps TRBD1 (6 bases). V was cut by 6 bases and J by 4 bases, with 13 bases left in between. The CDR3 extends over 14 amino acids. CDR1 is MDHEN, CDR2 SYDVKM, per germline. For the CDR3, the DNA is TGTGCCAGCAGAACGACAGGCCGAAATCAGCCCCAGCATTTT. This sequence encodes CASRTTGRNQPQHF. The full variable domain, in which reference TRBV28 and TRBJ1-5 provide the parts outside the CDR3, is DVKVTQSSRYLVKRTGEKVFLECVQDMDHENMFWYRQDPGLGLRLIYFSYDVKMKEKGDIPEGYSVSREKKERFSLILESASTNQTSMYLCASRTTGRNQPQHFGDGTRLSIL.